Below, 29 T cell receptor beta chains from the same sample are listed, as sequenced in a study of shared clonotypes between healthy human individuals. Sequenced by immunoSEQ multiplex PCR; TCRdb stores in-frame clones only, minus some. This table has fewer than 800,000 clones, 92% appearing once. CD45RO-negative, CCR7-positively selected cells formed the naive CD8 fraction, excluding terminally differentiated effector memory CD45RA+ cells. Sample: naive CD8+ T cells sorted from blood. The receptor set was obtained from a young man in good health.

V gene TRBV10-2 combines with J gene TRBJ2-2; D possibly matches TRBD1 or TRBD2 (5 bases each). The CDR3 has 19 residues. Germline-derived CDR1 and CDR2 are WSHSY and SAAADI. The V end was cut by 3 bases, the J end by 1 base, with 21 bases between. The CDR3, as DNA: TGCGCCAGCAGTGAACCCTCAAGACCGGGACCGATGAACACCGGGGAGCTGTTTTTT. It translates to CASSEPSRPGPMNTGELFF.

The genes are TRBV2 and TRBJ2-6; D may be TRBD1 (7 bases). This CDR3 has 16 residues. CDR1 SNHLY and CDR2 FYNNEI come from the germline V gene. V lost 10 bases and J lost 3, with 19 bases in between. CDR3 amino acids: CATDRAKEGGANVLTF. DNA of the CDR3: TGTGCCACCGACAGGGCAAAGGAGGGTGGGGCCAACGTCCTGACTTTC. Using reference TRBV2 and TRBJ2-6 for the parts outside the CDR3, the full variable domain is EPEVTQTPSHQVTQMGQEVILRCVPISNHLYFYWYRQILGQKVEFLVSFYNNEISEKSEIFDDQFSVERPDGSNFTLKIRSTKLEDSAMYFCATDRAKEGGANVLTFGAGSRLTVL.

The sample holds one count of this clone. The rearrangement links TRBV2 to TRBJ2-1, with TRBD1 identical over 7 bases. V was pared by 1 base and J by 0 bases, with 3 bases of the junction left unmatched. Germline V CDR1 and CDR2: SNHLY, FYNNEI. The CDR3 covers 16 residues. CDR3 DNA: TGTGCCAGCAGTGAAGTGGCAGGGGGCTCCTACAATGAGCAGTTCTTC. Protein: CASSEVAGGSYNEQFF.

The chain combines TRBV18 with TRBJ2-4, with a weak D call TRBD2 (5 bases). The CDR3 is made up of 16 amino acids. Germline V gives CDR1 KGHSH, CDR2 LQKENI. The V end lost 2 bases, the J end lost 0 bases, and 11 bases lay between the germline ends. The CDR3 bases are TGTGCCAGCTCACCAACTAGGGAAGGAGCCAAAAACATTCAGTACTTC. It codes for CASSPTREGAKNIQYF.

The chain employs TRBV4-1 and TRBJ2-7; a weak D match, TRBD1 (6 bases). This CDR3 contains 13 residues. In germline, CDR1 is MGHRA, CDR2 YSYEKL. V gave up 0 bases and J gave up 5 bases, with 8 bases separating them. The CDR3 DNA follows: TGCGCCAGCAGCCAAGAACAGGGCCACGAGCAGTACTTC. This gives the protein CASSQEQGHEQYF.

This chain joins TRBV7-9 and TRBJ1-2, with D unresolved. From germline, CDR1 is SEHNR and CDR2 FQNEAQ (reference sequence). Trimming took 5 bases from V and 4 from J, leaving 17 bases between them. This CDR3 comprises 15 residues. The CDR3 region has the DNA TGTGCCAGCAGCGTCGTTGAGGCGCTACGCTATGGCTACACCTTC. Protein product: CASSVVEALRYGYTF.

The rearrangement uses TRBV7-9 and TRBJ2-3; no definite D call. The CDR3 covers 15 residues. Germline V gene lookup returns CDR1 SEHNR and CDR2 FQNEAQ (reference sequence). V gave up 5 bases and J gave up 4 bases, with 16 bases separating them. As DNA, the CDR3 is TGTGCCAGCAGCCGCGAAATTCCCGGTCCAGATACGCAGTATTTT. This codes for CASSREIPGPDTQYF. Supplemented by reference TRBV7-9 and TRBJ2-3, the full variable domain reads DTGVSQNPRHKITKRGQNVTFRCDPISEHNRLYWYRQTLGQGPEFLTYFQNEAQLEKSRLLSDRFSAERPKGSFSTLEIQRTEQGDSAMYLCASSREIPGPDTQYFGPGTRLTVL.

This chain uses TRBV7-8 with TRBJ2-3; D possibly corresponds to TRBD1 (6 bases). Trimming took off 5 bases at V and 4 bases at J, with 10 bases between the two ends. Germline CDR1 is SGHVS and CDR2 is FQNEAQ. This CDR3 is 13 amino acids long. The CDR3 nucleotides read TGTGCCAGCAGCCCGAACAGGGCAGATACGCAGTATTTT. Its translation is CASSPNRADTQYF.

This chain links TRBV7-6 with TRBJ2-7; 7 bases are shared with TRBD2. The CDR3 covers 14 residues. Per the germline V gene, CDR1 is SGHVS and CDR2 is FNYEAQ. With 7 bases clipped from V and 2 bases from J, the junction kept 8 bases outside the gene matches. The CDR3 reads CASTPAGSPYEQYF. The CDR3 DNA reads TGTGCCAGCACCCCAGCGGGATCACCCTACGAGCAGTACTTC.

The chain recombines TRBV10-2 with TRBJ1-1; the D is unclear. The germline V gene encodes CDR1 WSHSY and CDR2 SAAADI. The CDR3 contains 15 residues. Trimming pared 5 bases from V and 2 bases from J, leaving 15 bases between. The CDR3, as DNA: TGCGCCAGCAGTTTGAGGCGAGAACTAAACACTGAAGCTTTCTTT. Its protein is CASSLRRELNTEAFF.

For this clone: The same CDR3 is also encoded by other DNA sequences in this sample. The V and J genes are TRBV19 and TRBJ1-1, with 8 bases aligning to TRBD1. The V segment lost 3 bases and the J segment 5 bases; nucleotides outside the gene matches: 5. From germline, CDR1 is LNHDA and CDR2 SQIVND (reference sequence). The length of the CDR3 is 14 residues. CDR3 DNA sequence: TGTGCCAGTAGTATTGGGACAGGAGGAACTGAAGCTTTCTTT. It codes for CASSIGTGGTEAFF.

The chain links TRBV4-1 to TRBJ1-1, with D hard to call. Looked up from germline, CDR1 is MGHRA and CDR2 is YSYEKL. The CDR3 has 14 amino acids. Trimming shortened V by 2 bases and J by 0 bases, and 7 bases separated the two germline ends. DNA of the CDR3: TGCGCCAGCAGCCAACCACAGCTGAACACTGAAGCTTTCTTT. It specifies CASSQPQLNTEAFF.

The rearrangement uses TRBV2 and TRBJ2-3, with 8 nucleotides matching TRBD2. J gave up 4 bases and V 4 bases, and 7 bases lay outside the gene matches. The CDR3 totals 15 residues. Germline CDR1 and CDR2: SNHLY and FYNNEI. CDR3: CASSAREGGPDTQYF. Written as DNA, the CDR3 is TGTGCCAGCAGTGCACGGGAGGGGGGGCCAGATACGCAGTATTTT.

This chain links TRBV27 with TRBJ2-3; 14 bases line up with TRBD2. V was pared by 5 bases and J by 2 bases, with 12 bases of the junction left unmatched. Germline lookup yields CDR1 MNHEY and CDR2 SMNVEV (reference sequence). The CDR3 sequence is 19 residues long. The CDR3 DNA follows: TGTGCCAGCAGTCTAAGACTACCGGGACTAGCGGGAGTCACAGATACGCAGTATTTT. Translation gives CASSLRLPGLAGVTDTQYF.

V usage is TRBV4-1 and J usage is TRBJ2-1; 7 bases fit TRBD2. V was pared by 0 bases and J by 0 bases, with 2 bases of the junction left unmatched. Germline V gene lookup returns CDR1 MGHRA and CDR2 YSYEKL. CDR3 length: 16 residues. DNA for the CDR3: TGCGCCAGCAGCCAAGACGGGGACTACTCCTACAATGAGCAGTTCTTC. It is translated as CASSQDGDYSYNEQFF.

As for this clone: One end of the junction does not line up with germline, which may come from a read error. V is TRBV6-6 and J is TRBJ2-5; 7 bases are shared with TRBD2. This CDR3 region has 15 residues. Germline-derived CDR1 and CDR2 are MNHNY and SVGAGI (reference sequence). CDR3 nucleotide sequence: TGTGCCAGCAGCTACTCGAAGGGAGGGAGGGAGACCCAGTACTTC. Translated, it gives CASSYSKGGRETQYF.

In regard to this clone: One end of the junction varies from germline; a read error may be responsible. This chain's CDR3 is CASSQEWGSGELFF. The CDR3 DNA is TGTGCTAGCAGCCAGGAGTGGGGGTCCGGGGAGCTGTTTTTT. This rearrangement joins TRBV7-7 to TRBJ2-2; D is possibly TRBD1 or TRBD2 (5 bases each). CDR1 SSHAT and CDR2 FNYEAQ come from the germline V gene (reference sequence). The CDR3 covers 14 residues. Complete variable domain (other parts from reference TRBV7-7 and TRBJ2-2): GAGVSQSPRYKVTKRGQDVTLRCDPISSHATLYWYQQALGQGPEFLTYFNYEAQPDKSGLPSDRFSAERPEGSISTLTIQRTEQRDSAMYRCASSQEWGSGELFFGEGSRLTVL.

There are many counts of this clone. The chain employs TRBV4-1 and TRBJ2-3, with 15 bases aligning to TRBD2. The germline V gene encodes CDR1 MGHRA and CDR2 YSYEKL. After removal of 0 bases from V and 2 bases from J, the junction contained 3 bases not matched to a gene. This CDR3 region has 18 residues. CDR3 protein: CASSQEWTSGRATDTQYF. The CDR3 DNA reads as TGCGCCAGCAGCCAAGAATGGACTAGCGGGAGGGCCACAGATACGCAGTATTTT.

V gene TRBV7-8 combines with J gene TRBJ2-1, with a possible D match to TRBD1 (6 bases). CDR1 is SGHVS, CDR2 FQNEAQ, per germline. The CDR3 sequence is 15 residues long. The V end lost 6 bases, the J end lost 2 bases, and 14 bases lay between the germline ends. CDR3 in DNA: TGTGCCAGCAGACGAGCCGGGACAACCTACAATGAGCAGTTCTTC. This sequence encodes CASRRAGTTYNEQFF.

The CDR3 loop reads CASSFARGRETEAFF. CDR3 nucleotides: TGTGCCAGCAGCTTCGCGAGGGGGAGGGAAACTGAAGCTTTCTTT. This rearrangement joins TRBV7-9 to TRBJ1-1, with a possible D match to TRBD1 (6 bases). V was cut by 3 bases and J by 5 bases, with 16 bases left in between. Germline V gives CDR1 SEHNR, CDR2 FQNEAQ (reference sequence). The CDR3 contains 15 residues. Full variable domain (rest looked up from reference TRBV7-9 and TRBJ1-1): DTGVSQNPRHKITKRGQNVTFRCDPISEHNRLYWYRQTLGQGPEFLTYFQNEAQLEKSRLLSDRFSAERPKGSFSTLEIQRTEQGDSAMYLCASSFARGRETEAFFGQGTRLTVV.

The rearrangement links TRBV6-1 to TRBJ2-3, with a possible D match to TRBD1 (5 bases). The CDR3 spans 15 residues. The V gene lost 7 bases and the J gene lost 1 base, with 15 bases spanning the gap. The V gene's germline CDR1 is MNHNS and CDR2 SASEGT. Here the CDR3 DNA reads TGTGCCAGCACTCTTACAGGACGTGGCACAGATACGCAGTATTTT. The encoded protein is CASTLTGRGTDTQYF.

This chain joins TRBV5-1 and TRBJ1-2; D might be TRBD1 (5 bases). CDR1 SGHRS and CDR2 YFSETQ come from the germline V gene. The CDR3 sequence is 11 residues long. V was pared by 4 bases and J by 6 bases, with 7 bases between. In DNA, the CDR3 is TGCGCCAGCAGCGTGGGGGATGGCTACACCTTC. Residues: CASSVGDGYTF.

This rearrangement joins TRBV7-9 to TRBJ2-7; D possibly corresponds to TRBD1 (6 bases). Germline lookup yields CDR1 SEHNR and CDR2 FQNEAQ (reference sequence). V was trimmed by 5 bases and J by 2 bases, leaving 19 bases between them. The CDR3 loop spans 16 amino acids. The CDR3 coding sequence is TGTGCCAGCAGCGTCCCACCCCAGGGGCGCCCCTACGAGCAGTACTTC. Protein product: CASSVPPQGRPYEQYF.

This chain links TRBV7-9 with TRBJ2-7; D perhaps matches TRBD1 (6 bases). Deletions cut 4 bases from V and 2 bases from J, with 15 bases between. The CDR3 consists of 15 residues. Germline V CDR1 and CDR2: SEHNR, FQNEAQ (reference sequence). The CDR3 DNA sequence: TGTGCCAGCAGCTCCTCAGGGGAAGAGCCCTACGAGCAGTACTTC. Translated, it gives CASSSSGEEPYEQYF.

The CDR3 DNA follows: TGTGCCAGCAGCGTAGGTCCCACAGATACGCAGTATTTT. Amino acid sequence: CASSVGPTDTQYF. This rearrangement joins TRBV9 to TRBJ2-3; D call uncertain. Germline CDR1 is SGDLS and CDR2 is YYNGEE. The CDR3 loop spans 13 amino acids. The V gene lost 0 bases and the J gene lost 2 bases, with 4 bases spanning the gap. The whole variable domain, filled in from reference TRBV9 and TRBJ2-3, reads DSGVTQTPKHLITATGQRVTLRCSPRSGDLSVYWYQQSLDQGLQFLIQYYNGEERAKGNILERFSAQQFPDLHSELNLSSLELGDSALYFCASSVGPTDTQYFGPGTRLTVL.

This clone appeared a few times. The chain links TRBV7-6 to TRBJ2-7; perhaps TRBD1 as D (5 bases). V lost 5 bases, J lost 6 bases, and 11 bases lay in between. This CDR3 is built from 12 residues. The germline gives CDR1 SGHVS, CDR2 FNYEAQ. Written as DNA, the CDR3 is TGTGCCAGCAGCCACACAGGTCTCGAGCAGTACTTC. Its protein product is CASSHTGLEQYF. Filled out from reference TRBV7-6 and TRBJ2-7, the complete variable domain reads GAGVSQSPRYKVTKRGQDVALRCDPISGHVSLYWYRQALGQGPEFLTYFNYEAQQDKSGLPNDRFSAERPEGSISTLTIQRTEQRDSAMYRCASSHTGLEQYFGPGTRLTVT.

V and J are TRBV7-9 and TRBJ1-3; D is undetermined. The CDR3 has 15 residues. The V end was cut by 7 bases, the J end by 0 bases, with 13 bases between. CDR1 and CDR2 from the germline V gene are SEHNR and FQNEAQ (reference sequence). The DNA of the CDR3 is TGTGCCAGCACCCCGTCCGCAAACTCTGGAAACACCATATATTTT. This sequence encodes CASTPSANSGNTIYF.

This clone appeared a single time. The CDR3 is CASSYSIAFGELFF. In DNA, the CDR3 is TGTGCCAGCAGTTACTCGATAGCCTTCGGGGAGCTGTTTTTT. The rearrangement joins TRBV6-5 to TRBJ2-2; D uncertain. V shed 0 bases and J shed 7 bases, with 9 bases lying between them. Looked up from germline, CDR1 is MNHEY and CDR2 is SVGAGI. The CDR3 contains 14 residues.

The rearrangement joins TRBV4-1 to TRBJ1-1, with 10 bases aligning to TRBD1. The CDR3 length is 15 residues. The germline CDR1 and CDR2 sequences are MGHRA and YSYEKL. The J segment lost 7 bases and the V segment lost 2 bases, leaving 7 bases of the junction unmatched. The CDR3 loop is CASSQPGTGAVEAFF. In nucleotides, the CDR3 is TGCGCCAGCAGCCAACCCGGGACAGGGGCTGTTGAAGCTTTCTTT.